These T cell receptor beta chains were read from a single sample in a study of cytomegalovirus exposure and HLA in healthy donors. TCRdb's copy holds only in-frame clones and misses some; the assay was immunoSEQ multiplex PCR. The table has about 200,000 clones, 65% to 80% seen once. Material for sequencing was PBMCs. Receptors originate from a woman aged 30 to 39 in good health and CMV-seropositive. Both conserved end residues are part of each CDR3. Fields, in order: D gene, J gene, CDR3 length, V gene, clone size, CDR3 protein, CDR3 DNA. D genes are given only for firm matches. Clone size is given for some rows only: seen once, a few or many times, or a class if the clone is expanded.

d_call: .
j_call: TRBJ2-3
cdr3_length: 14
v_call: TRBV19
clone_size: .
cdr3_aa: CASSKTSRGDTQYF
cdr3_nt: TGTGCCAGTAGTAAGACTAGTCGGGGAGATACGCAGTATTTT

d_call: .
j_call: TRBJ1-5
cdr3_length: 16
v_call: TRBV29-1
clone_size: .
cdr3_aa: CSVVLPGGLSNQPQHF
cdr3_nt: TGCAGCGTTGTCCTCCCTGGAGGGCTAAGCAATCAGCCCCAGCATTTT

d_call: .
j_call: TRBJ1-5
cdr3_length: 13
v_call: TRBV14
clone_size: .
cdr3_aa: CASSLYRDQPQHF
cdr3_nt: TGTGCCAGCAGCCTATACAGGGATCAGCCCCAGCATTTT

d_call: TRBD1
j_call: TRBJ1-4
cdr3_length: 16
v_call: TRBV7-9
clone_size: .
cdr3_aa: CASSPLSGQGREKLFF
cdr3_nt: TGTGCCAGCAGCCCCCTGTCGGGACAGGGGCGAGAAAAACTGTTTTTT

d_call: .
j_call: TRBJ2-3
cdr3_length: 14
v_call: TRBV10-3
clone_size: few
cdr3_aa: CAISELNSRYTQYF
cdr3_nt: TGTGCCATCAGTGAGCTAAACTCTAGATATACGCAGTATTTT

d_call: .
j_call: TRBJ2-5
cdr3_length: 14
v_call: TRBV29-1
clone_size: .
cdr3_aa: CSVERGRVAETQYF
cdr3_nt: TGCAGCGTTGAGCGGGGGCGCGTGGCAGAGACCCAGTACTTC

d_call: TRBD1
j_call: TRBJ1-1
cdr3_length: 14
v_call: TRBV18
clone_size: .
cdr3_aa: CASSAHPRTGEAFF
cdr3_nt: TGTGCCAGCTCCGCACACCCAAGGACAGGTGAAGCTTTCTTT

d_call: .
j_call: TRBJ2-7
cdr3_length: 14
v_call: TRBV2
clone_size: once
cdr3_aa: CSTGHPHTGIEQYF
cdr3_nt: TGTTCTACGGGGCACCCGCATACAGGGATCGAGCAGTACTTC

d_call: TRBD2
j_call: TRBJ2-5
cdr3_length: 13
v_call: TRBV6-9
clone_size: .
cdr3_aa: CASRAGEVETQYF
cdr3_nt: TGTGCGAGCCGAGCGGGGGAGGTAGAGACCCAGTACTTC

d_call: .
j_call: TRBJ2-1
cdr3_length: 13
v_call: TRBV6-6
clone_size: once
cdr3_aa: CASSTGIYNEQFF
cdr3_nt: TGTGCCAGCAGTACCGGGATTTACAATGAGCAGTTCTTC

d_call: TRBD2
j_call: TRBJ2-2
cdr3_length: 16
v_call: TRBV27
clone_size: .
cdr3_aa: CASSPPAGGPTGELFF
cdr3_nt: TGTGCCAGCAGTCCCCCAGCGGGGGGGCCCACCGGGGAGCTGTTTTTT

d_call: .
j_call: TRBJ2-7
cdr3_length: 15
v_call: TRBV5-1
clone_size: .
cdr3_aa: CASSQRPGNIIEQYF
cdr3_nt: TGCGCCAGCAGCCAACGTCCAGGGAATATTATCGAGCAGTACTTC

d_call: TRBD2
j_call: TRBJ2-5
cdr3_length: 15
v_call: TRBV11-3
clone_size: .
cdr3_aa: CASSPSGAGGETQYF
cdr3_nt: TGTGCCAGCAGCCCCTCTGGGGCGGGAGGAGAGACCCAGTACTTC

d_call: .
j_call: TRBJ2-2
cdr3_length: 16
v_call: TRBV15
clone_size: .
cdr3_aa: CATAELQGWETGELFF
cdr3_nt: TGTGCCACCGCGGAACTACAGGGTTGGGAGACCGGGGAGCTGTTTTTT

d_call: .
j_call: TRBJ1-1
cdr3_length: 14
v_call: TRBV7-6
clone_size: .
cdr3_aa: CASARGSVITEAFF
cdr3_nt: TGTGCCAGCGCCCGCGGTTCGGTGATCACTGAAGCTTTCTTT

d_call: TRBD1
j_call: TRBJ1-1
cdr3_length: 16
v_call: TRBV6-4
clone_size: .
cdr3_aa: CARRPGQGGCDTEAFF
cdr3_nt: TGTGCCAGACGTCCGGGACAGGGTGGTTGTGACACTGAAGCTTTCTTT

d_call: .
j_call: TRBJ2-2
cdr3_length: 15
v_call: TRBV30
clone_size: .
cdr3_aa: CAWNLLGAAAGELFF
cdr3_nt: TGTGCCTGGAACCTACTGGGGGCCGCGGCCGGGGAGCTGTTTTTT

d_call: TRBD1
j_call: TRBJ2-7
cdr3_length: 15
v_call: TRBV4-3
clone_size: .
cdr3_aa: CASSQVRQGGYEQYF
cdr3_nt: TGCGCCAGCAGCCAAGTCCGACAGGGGGGCTACGAGCAGTACTTC

d_call: TRBD1
j_call: TRBJ2-1
cdr3_length: 15
v_call: TRBV2
clone_size: .
cdr3_aa: CASSERQGSYNEQFF
cdr3_nt: TGTGCCAGCAGTGAACGACAGGGATCCTACAATGAGCAGTTCTTC

d_call: .
j_call: TRBJ1-2
cdr3_length: 14
v_call: TRBV29-1
clone_size: few
cdr3_aa: CSVEPSQTNYGYTF
cdr3_nt: TGCAGCGTTGAACCATCACAGACAAACTATGGCTACACCTTC

d_call: TRBD1
j_call: TRBJ1-2
cdr3_length: 12
v_call: TRBV6-5
clone_size: .
cdr3_aa: CASSLDRVAYTF
cdr3_nt: TGTGCCAGCAGCCTTGACAGGGTAGCCTACACCTTC

d_call: .
j_call: TRBJ1-3
cdr3_length: 14
v_call: TRBV7-2
clone_size: .
cdr3_aa: CASMRDPGGNTIYF
cdr3_nt: TGTGCCAGCATGAGGGATCCGGGGGGAAACACCATATATTTT

d_call: .
j_call: TRBJ2-7
cdr3_length: 12
v_call: TRBV29-1
clone_size: .
cdr3_aa: CSVRTAIGEQYF
cdr3_nt: TGCAGCGTAAGGACAGCAATAGGCGAGCAGTACTTC

d_call: TRBD2
j_call: TRBJ2-3
cdr3_length: 15
v_call: TRBV18
clone_size: .
cdr3_aa: CASSPERERTDTQYF
cdr3_nt: TGTGCCAGCTCACCTGAGCGGGAGAGAACAGATACGCAGTATTTT

d_call: TRBD1
j_call: TRBJ2-7
cdr3_length: 13
v_call: TRBV10-3
clone_size: once
cdr3_aa: CAISEGTAHEQYF
cdr3_nt: TGTGCCATCAGTGAAGGGACAGCACACGAGCAGTACTTC

d_call: .
j_call: TRBJ2-2
cdr3_length: 15
v_call: TRBV9
clone_size: .
cdr3_aa: CASSVEQGHTGELFF
cdr3_nt: TGTGCCAGCAGCGTAGAACAGGGTCACACCGGGGAGCTGTTTTTT

d_call: .
j_call: TRBJ2-6
cdr3_length: 14
v_call: TRBV2
clone_size: few
cdr3_aa: CASSRGPGANVLTF
cdr3_nt: TGTGCCAGCAGTAGGGGCCCTGGGGCCAACGTCCTGACTTTC

d_call: TRBD2
j_call: TRBJ2-3
cdr3_length: 13
v_call: TRBV5-1
clone_size: .
cdr3_aa: CASTGGAGDTQYF
cdr3_nt: TGCGCCAGCACGGGGGGGGCCGGAGATACGCAGTATTTT

d_call: .
j_call: TRBJ2-7
cdr3_length: 14
v_call: TRBV5-6
clone_size: once
cdr3_aa: CASSWYRVQNEQYF
cdr3_nt: TGTGCCAGCAGCTGGTACAGGGTCCAGAACGAGCAGTACTTC

d_call: .
j_call: TRBJ1-1
cdr3_length: 13
v_call: TRBV7-2
clone_size: .
cdr3_aa: CASSPYLNTEAFF
cdr3_nt: TGTGCCAGCAGCCCGTATTTGAACACTGAAGCTTTCTTT

d_call: TRBD2
j_call: TRBJ2-7
cdr3_length: 13
v_call: TRBV9
clone_size: .
cdr3_aa: CASKGTNQREQYF
cdr3_nt: TGTGCCAGCAAAGGGACTAATCAGCGCGAGCAGTACTTC

d_call: TRBD1
j_call: TRBJ1-2
cdr3_length: 15
v_call: TRBV5-8
clone_size: once
cdr3_aa: CASSSTYGTGAGYTF
cdr3_nt: TGTGCCAGCAGCTCAACCTACGGGACAGGGGCTGGCTACACCTTC

d_call: TRBD2
j_call: TRBJ2-5
cdr3_length: 18
v_call: TRBV7-2
clone_size: .
cdr3_aa: CASSRGLAGGVVWETQYF
cdr3_nt: TGTGCCAGCAGCCGCGGACTAGCGGGGGGCGTGGTGTGGGAGACCCAGTACTTC

d_call: TRBD2
j_call: TRBJ2-2
cdr3_length: 17
v_call: TRBV9
clone_size: .
cdr3_aa: CASSSSGTSANTGELFF
cdr3_nt: TGTGCCAGCAGCTCCTCCGGGACTAGCGCGAACACCGGGGAGCTGTTTTTT

d_call: .
j_call: TRBJ1-5
cdr3_length: 16
v_call: TRBV10-2
clone_size: .
cdr3_aa: CASSEVAGVGNQPQHF
cdr3_nt: TGCGCCAGCAGTGAGGTGGCGGGTGTTGGCAATCAGCCCCAGCATTTT

d_call: TRBD1
j_call: TRBJ1-2
cdr3_length: 15
v_call: TRBV27
clone_size: .
cdr3_aa: CASSLDGTGVSGYTF
cdr3_nt: TGTGCCAGCAGTTTAGACGGGACAGGGGTGTCTGGCTACACCTTC

d_call: TRBD2
j_call: TRBJ2-1
cdr3_length: 17
v_call: TRBV4-3
clone_size: .
cdr3_aa: CASSQDLVAGAANEQFF
cdr3_nt: TGCGCCAGCAGCCAAGATCTGGTAGCGGGAGCCGCCAATGAGCAGTTCTTC

d_call: .
j_call: TRBJ1-3
cdr3_length: 16
v_call: TRBV4-1
clone_size: .
cdr3_aa: CASSQDKGPSRHTIYF
cdr3_nt: TGCGCCAGCAGCCAAGATAAGGGGCCATCTCGGCACACCATATATTTT

d_call: .
j_call: TRBJ2-7
cdr3_length: 14
v_call: TRBV6-5
clone_size: .
cdr3_aa: CASSYRDTTYEQYF
cdr3_nt: TGTGCCAGCAGCTACCGGGACACCACCTACGAGCAGTACTTC

d_call: .
j_call: TRBJ1-5
cdr3_length: 12
v_call: TRBV4-2
clone_size: .
cdr3_aa: CASSQARQPQHF
cdr3_nt: TGTGCCAGCAGCCAAGCTCGTCAGCCCCAGCATTTT

d_call: .
j_call: TRBJ2-3
cdr3_length: 15
v_call: TRBV27
clone_size: .
cdr3_aa: CASSFAGPRADTQYF
cdr3_nt: TGTGCCAGCAGTTTCGCAGGACCGCGGGCAGATACGCAGTATTTT

d_call: .
j_call: TRBJ2-7
cdr3_length: 15
v_call: TRBV10-2
clone_size: few
cdr3_aa: CASTRERYPSYEQYF
cdr3_nt: TGCGCCAGCACTCGAGAGAGGTATCCCTCCTACGAGCAGTACTTC

d_call: .
j_call: TRBJ1-1
cdr3_length: 16
v_call: TRBV2
clone_size: .
cdr3_aa: CASTLTQESMNTEAFF
cdr3_nt: TGTGCCAGCACTCTGACTCAAGAATCCATGAACACTGAAGCTTTCTTT

d_call: TRBD1
j_call: TRBJ1-2
cdr3_length: 15
v_call: TRBV4-1
clone_size: .
cdr3_aa: CASSHPGQGARGYTF
cdr3_nt: TGCGCCAGCAGCCATCCGGGACAGGGGGCTCGGGGCTACACCTTC

d_call: TRBD2
j_call: TRBJ2-1
cdr3_length: 15
v_call: TRBV4-1
clone_size: .
cdr3_aa: CASSQETLADNEQFF
cdr3_nt: TGCGCCAGCAGCCAGGAAACACTAGCGGACAATGAGCAGTTCTTC

d_call: .
j_call: TRBJ2-2
cdr3_length: 15
v_call: TRBV7-9
clone_size: .
cdr3_aa: CASSLAGGKAGELFF
cdr3_nt: TGTGCCAGCAGCTTGGCTGGGGGCAAGGCCGGGGAGCTGTTTTTT

d_call: .
j_call: TRBJ1-1
cdr3_length: 13
v_call: TRBV6-5
clone_size: .
cdr3_aa: CASSFKPGTEAFF
cdr3_nt: TGTGCCAGCAGCTTTAAGCCGGGTACCGAAGCTTTCTTT

d_call: TRBD1
j_call: TRBJ2-7
cdr3_length: 17
v_call: TRBV7-9
clone_size: .
cdr3_aa: CASSGRTGGISSYEQYF
cdr3_nt: TGTGCCAGCAGCGGCAGGACAGGGGGCATTTCGTCCTACGAGCAGTACTTC

d_call: .
j_call: TRBJ1-4
cdr3_length: 13
v_call: TRBV15
clone_size: .
cdr3_aa: CATGGIQNEKLFF
cdr3_nt: TGTGCCACCGGGGGGATCCAAAATGAAAAACTGTTTTTT